This T cell receptor beta chain originates from a study of blood T cells in healthy people across ages. Deletions cut 3 bases from V and 5 bases from J, with 15 bases between. This CDR3 is 15 amino acids long. CDR1 is MDHEN, CDR2 SYDVKM, per germline. This clonotype has a handful of counts. Through a sample-barcoded 5' primer and a J-beta primer mix, a second PCR was run for roughly 6 to 11 cycles. TCRdb itself ran the 5' RACE reads through MiXCR, one entry per CDR3 protein. The sample lists 1.5 million to 2 million distinct CDR3 sequences; around 42% were seen once. The gene calls are TRBV28 and TRBJ2-3; D is possibly TRBD2 (5 bases). The sequence was collected from a human donor in good health. The sequencing input was blood. DNA of the CDR3: TGTGCCAGCAGTTTTGGTACCAAACGGGGAGATACGCAGTATTTT. It is translated as CASSFGTKRGDTQYF.